This passage covers 13 T cell receptor beta chains from one sample sequenced in a study of blood T cell repertoires in COVID-19. Method: immunoSEQ multiplex PCR; TCRdb's copy keeps in-frame clones and lacks some. Of 150,000 to 200,000 clones in the sample, roughly nine tenths were seen once. The source material was peripheral blood. These receptors all come from a human donor in a cohort sampled during active COVID-19.

The chain carries TRBV11-3 and TRBJ2-5; 8 nucleotides agree with TRBD2. CDR3 length equals 16 residues. Looked up from germline, CDR1 is SGHNT and CDR2 is YENEEA. V dropped 5 bases and J dropped 5; count of bases not matched to a gene: 13. The CDR3 bases are TGTGCCAGCAGCCCCGGTGGAGCGGGAGTATTGGAGACCCAGTACTTC. The encoded protein is CASSPGGAGVLETQYF.

The chain links TRBV28 to TRBJ1-4, with D tentatively TRBD1 (6 bases). The V and J ends lost 6 bases and 7 bases respectively, with 12 bases between them. Germline CDR1 MDHEN, CDR2 SYDVKM. CDR3 length: 13 amino acids. The CDR3 loop reads CASREWGLEKLFF. The CDR3 nucleotides are TGTGCCAGCAGGGAGTGGGGGCTTGAAAAACTGTTTTTT.

This chain uses TRBV28 with TRBJ2-7, with D perhaps matching TRBD2 (5 bases). Between the trimmed V and J ends, which lost 5 bases and 3 bases, there was a span of 11 bases. Germline CDR1 and CDR2: MDHEN and SYDVKM. The CDR3 is made up of 13 amino acids. DNA for the CDR3: TGTGCCAGCAGTCCTCTGGGGAGCTACGAGCAGTACTTC. It specifies CASSPLGSYEQYF. The entire variable domain, with the rest obtained from reference TRBV28 and TRBJ2-7, is as follows: DVKVTQSSRYLVKRTGEKVFLECVQDMDHENMFWYRQDPGLGLRLIYFSYDVKMKEKGDIPEGYSVSREKKERFSLILESASTNQTSMYLCASSPLGSYEQYFGPGTRLTVT.

V and J are TRBV6-5 and TRBJ1-2; possibly TRBD1 for D (6 bases). Between the trimmed V and J ends, which lost 8 bases and 6 bases, there was a span of 19 bases. The germline V gene has CDR1 MNHEY and CDR2 SVGAGI. CDR3 length: 14 residues. The CDR3 spells CASCTQGAIHGYTF. The CDR3 nucleotides read TGTGCCAGCTGTACACAGGGTGCCATCCATGGCTACACCTTC.

The V and J genes are TRBV6-5 and TRBJ1-5; D not resolved. The CDR3 loop spans 11 amino acids. With 6 bases removed from V and 4 bases from J, the gap between germline ends came to 4 bases. Germline CDR1 reads MNHEY; CDR2 reads SVGAGI. As DNA, the CDR3 is TGTGCCAGCAGGGAGAATCAGCCCCAGCATTTT. It specifies CASRENQPQHF.

The V gene is TRBV24-1, the J gene TRBJ2-2; D may be TRBD1 (6 bases). Trimming cost V 9 bases and J 7 bases, with 8 bases left between them. The CDR3 totals 11 residues. Looked up from germline, CDR1 is KGHDR and CDR2 is SFDVKD. The DNA for the CDR3 is TGTGCCACCTCAGGGGTCGGGGAGCTGTTTTTT. It encodes CATSGVGELFF.

J is TRBJ1-1 and V is TRBV10-3; maybe TRBD1 (6 bases). Trimming cost V 5 bases and J 1 base, with 11 bases left between them. This CDR3 is 14 amino acids long. Germline loops: CDR1 ENHRY, CDR2 SYGVKD. Here the CDR3 reads CAISTRGRNTEAFF. The DNA for the CDR3 is TGTGCCATCAGTACCAGGGGTCGGAACACTGAAGCTTTCTTT.

V and J are TRBV28 and TRBJ2-7; 12 bases are a match to TRBD2. This CDR3 contains 14 residues. Per the germline V gene, CDR1 is MDHEN and CDR2 is SYDVKM. After removal of 10 bases from V and 4 bases from J, the junction contained 8 bases not matched to a gene. CDR3 coding DNA: TGTGCCACCTCAGGACTAGCGGGACTTTACGAGCAGTACTTC. It specifies CATSGLAGLYEQYF.

The chain is built from TRBV13 and TRBJ2-2; weak D call: TRBD1 (5 bases). Germline CDR1 and CDR2: PRHDT and FYEKMQ (reference sequence). Trimming stripped 6 bases from V and 0 bases from J, with 5 bases between. The CDR3 is 13 amino acids. The CDR3: CASRTANTGELFF. The DNA for the CDR3 is TGTGCCAGCAGGACAGCGAACACCGGGGAGCTGTTTTTT.

This clone came up once. The V gene is TRBV7-9, the J gene TRBJ2-1, with TRBD2 identical over 9 bases. The CDR3 length is 19 residues. V shed 2 bases and J 1 base; nucleotides not matched to a gene: 12. CDR1 and CDR2 (germline): SEHNR, FQNEAQ (reference sequence). CDR3 coding DNA: TGTGCCAGCAGCTTAACTCCGGGAGCGGGGGGCCAATCCTACAATGAGCAGTTCTTC. Its protein is CASSLTPGAGGQSYNEQFF.

V and J are TRBV7-2 and TRBJ2-1, with 7 positions matching TRBD2. With V trimmed by 4 bases and J by 9 bases, 6 bases remained unmatched. The germline CDR1 and CDR2 sequences are SGHTA and FQGNSA. There are 13 residues in the CDR3. CDR3 sequence reads: CASSYRLATEQFF. The CDR3 DNA is TGTGCCAGCAGCTACCGACTAGCCACTGAGCAGTTCTTC.

This clone was counted between two and nine times. The J gene is TRBJ1-4, the V gene TRBV7-9, with a weak D call TRBD1 (5 bases). Per germline, CDR1 SEHNR and CDR2 FQNEAQ (reference sequence). Trimming removed 2 bases at V and 7 bases at J, with 11 bases between. This CDR3 spans 14 amino acids. This CDR3 reads CASSLFGQGEKLFF. The CDR3 coding sequence is TGTGCCAGCAGCTTATTCGGGCAGGGTGAAAAACTGTTTTTT.

CDR3 in amino acids: CATSRDFGVGGANVLTF. The CDR3 DNA reads as TGTGCCACCAGCAGAGATTTCGGGGTGGGAGGGGCCAACGTCCTGACTTTC. The V call is TRBV15, the J call TRBJ2-6; a possible D gene is TRBD2 (5 bases). Germline assignment: CDR1 LNHNV and CDR2 YYDKDF (reference sequence). The CDR3 is 17 residues long. V dropped 0 bases and J dropped 4 bases, with 13 bases sitting between them.